Shown below are 20 T cell receptor beta chains from a single sample sequenced in a study of blood T cell repertoires in COVID-19. The method was immunoSEQ multiplex PCR; TCRdb's version includes in-frame clones alone and lacks a portion of them. The table records about 46,000 clones, 75% to 90% of them present only once. The sample consisted of peripheral blood. These receptors were obtained from a human donor in a cohort sampled during active COVID-19. The donor label of this sample is uncertain.

The chain recombines TRBV19 with TRBJ2-7; 7 nucleotides align to TRBD1. The germline V gene encodes CDR1 LNHDA and CDR2 SQIVND (reference sequence). The trim removed 5 bases at V and 3 bases at J, leaving 10 bases unmatched. The CDR3 has 15 residues. The CDR3, as DNA: TGTGCCAGTAGTCCAGGACAGGCGCTAGGCTACGAGCAGTACTTC. Translating it yields CASSPGQALGYEQYF.

The gene calls are TRBV5-5 and TRBJ2-1; 9 nucleotides align to TRBD2. CDR3 length: 17 residues. After removal of 0 bases from V and 7 bases from J, the junction contained 11 bases not matched to a gene. Germline V CDR1 and CDR2: SGHKS, YYEKEE (reference sequence). The CDR3 DNA sequence: TGTGCCAGCAGCTTGGCCGGAATAGCGGGGGCGAATAATGAGCAGTTCTTC. Translation: CASSLAGIAGANNEQFF.

The genes are TRBV4-1 and TRBJ1-4, with D possibly TRBD1 on 6 matching bases. Germline V lookup: CDR1 MGHRA, CDR2 YSYEKL. The V gene lost 0 bases and the J gene lost 8 bases, with 19 bases spanning the gap. CDR3 length: 17 residues. In nucleotides, the CDR3 is TGCGCCAGCAGCCAAGATAGGGGGGGGACGTTTTTCGAAAAACTGTTTTTT. Translating it yields CASSQDRGGTFFEKLFF.

Concerning this clone itself: At one boundary the junction diverges from the germline segment, which might be a read error. The rearrangement links TRBV5-1 to TRBJ2-3; 9 nucleotides agree with TRBD2. The CDR3 runs 16 residues. CDR1 and CDR2 (germline): SGHRS, YFSETQ. The CDR3: CASRLVAGVNTDTQYF. CDR3 nucleotide sequence: TGCGCCAGCAGATTGGTAGCGGGGGTTAATACAGATACGCAGTATTTT. Filled out from reference TRBV5-1 and TRBJ2-3, the complete variable domain reads KAGVTQTPRYLIKTRGQQVTLSCSPISGHRSVSWYQQTPGQGLQFLFEYFSETQRNKGNFPGRFSGRQFSNSRSEMNVSTLELGDSALYLCASRLVAGVNTDTQYFGPGTRLTVL.

The rearrangement joins TRBV19 to TRBJ1-3; tentative D call: TRBD1 (6 bases). Trimming took off 5 bases at V and 1 base at J, with 12 bases between the two ends. The CDR3 sequence is 15 residues long. Germline loops: CDR1 LNHDA, CDR2 SQIVND (reference sequence). Here the CDR3 DNA reads TGTGCCAGTAGTCAAACAGGGTTTTCTGGAAACACCATATATTTT. It yields the protein CASSQTGFSGNTIYF. The complete variable domain, with remaining parts taken from reference TRBV19 and TRBJ1-3, reads DGGITQSPKYLFRKEGQNVTLSCEQNLNHDAMYWYRQDPGQGLRLIYYSQIVNDFQKGDIAEGYSVSREKKESFPLTVTSAQKNPTAFYLCASSQTGFSGNTIYFGEGSWLTVV.

The count of this clone is one. V gene TRBV7-5 combines with J gene TRBJ1-2; TRBD1 is the table's D call and was not checked against the DNA. TRBV7-5 is annotated as a pseudogene. The CDR3 contains 11 residues. The CDR3 here is CARSLTYGYTF. The CDR3 DNA is TGTGCCAGAAGCCTGACATATGGCTACACCTTC.

The rearrangement uses TRBV27 and TRBJ2-2, with 8 bases aligning to TRBD2. J was trimmed by 2 bases and V by 3 bases; bases with no gene match: 11. Germline CDR1 reads MNHEY; CDR2 reads SMNVEV (reference sequence). This CDR3 comprises 18 residues. The CDR3 here is CASSLRLGAGENTGELFF. The CDR3 nucleotides are TGTGCCAGCAGTTTGCGCCTAGGAGCGGGAGAAAACACCGGGGAGCTGTTTTTT.

The V and J genes are TRBV27 and TRBJ2-5; D gene ambiguous. V was clipped by 3 bases and J by 6 bases, with 11 bases between them. This CDR3 has 13 residues. Germline V lookup: CDR1 MNHEY, CDR2 SMNVEV (reference sequence). The CDR3 sequence is CASSFGGLQTQYF. The CDR3 DNA reads as TGTGCCAGCAGTTTTGGTGGCCTGCAGACCCAGTACTTC.

This clone was recorded only once. This chain joins TRBV28 and TRBJ1-5, with a tentative D call TRBD1 (6 bases). V shed 3 bases and J shed 5 bases, with 11 bases lying between them. This CDR3 has 14 amino acids. CDR1 and CDR2 (germline): MDHEN, SYDVKM. The CDR3 sequence is CASSLHTGYQPQHF. Here the CDR3 DNA reads TGTGCCAGCAGTTTGCACACAGGGTATCAGCCCCAGCATTTT.

The chain combines TRBV19 with TRBJ1-5; D call uncertain. The ends were cut back, 4 bases at V and 1 base at J, with 11 bases in the middle. The CDR3 is 15 amino acids. Germline V gives CDR1 LNHDA, CDR2 SQIVND (reference sequence). CDR3 sequence: CASSNRETSNQPQHF. In nucleotides, the CDR3 is TGTGCCAGTAGTAACCGGGAGACCAGCAATCAGCCCCAGCATTTT.

In its sample, this clone was seen once. The V and J genes are TRBV7-2 and TRBJ1-2; D not certain. The CDR3 runs to 14 residues. CDR1 SGHTA and CDR2 FQGNSA come from the germline V gene. The V end lost 2 bases, the J end lost 6 bases, and 13 bases lay between the germline ends. The CDR3 DNA follows: TGTGCCAGCAGCTTAAGTTGGGGAGGCGATGGCTACACCTTC. Residues: CASSLSWGGDGYTF. The whole variable domain, remainder taken from reference TRBV7-2 and TRBJ1-2, is GAGVSQSPSNKVTEKGKDVELRCDPISGHTALYWYRQSLGQGLEFLIYFQGNSAPDKSGLPSDRFSAERTGGSVSTLTIQRTQQEDSAVYLCASSLSWGGDGYTFGSGTRLTVV.

The chain links TRBV19 to TRBJ2-7; TRBD1 is a possible D gene (5 bases). There are 14 residues in the CDR3. V was shortened by 6 bases and J by 2 bases, with 14 bases between the two germline ends. Germline CDR1 and CDR2: LNHDA and SQIVND (reference sequence). CDR3 region: CASRPQGFPYEQYF. As DNA, the CDR3 is TGTGCCAGTAGGCCGCAGGGTTTCCCCTACGAGCAGTACTTC.

This sequence joins TRBV7-2 and TRBJ1-6; 7 nucleotides line up with TRBD1. The junction had 8 bases not matched to a gene; V was cut back by 3 bases and J by 9 bases. This CDR3 region has 15 residues. Per germline, CDR1 SGHTA and CDR2 FQGNSA. Here the CDR3 reads CASSFSQGGGSPLHF. CDR3 DNA sequence: TGTGCCAGCAGCTTTTCCCAGGGGGGTGGTTCACCCCTCCACTTT.

The V call is TRBV28, the J call TRBJ2-1; D gene uncertain. CDR1 is MDHEN, CDR2 SYDVKM, per germline. Trimming removed 5 bases at V and 5 bases at J, with 4 bases between. This CDR3 region has 11 residues. CDR3 protein: CASSLDNEQFF. CDR3 bases: TGTGCCAGCAGTCTCGACAATGAGCAGTTCTTC.

The gene calls are TRBV6-5 and TRBJ1-5; possibly TRBD1 for D (5 bases). Germline V gene lookup returns CDR1 MNHEY and CDR2 SVGAGI. Between the trimmed V and J ends, which lost 2 bases and 5 bases, there was a span of 10 bases. The CDR3 runs 14 residues. CDR3: CASSYQGGHQPQHF. The CDR3 DNA reads TGTGCCAGCAGTTACCAGGGAGGACATCAGCCCCAGCATTTT.

The chain is built from TRBV3-1 (or the pseudogene TRBV3-2) and TRBJ2-1; 9 nucleotides match TRBD2. V lost 7 bases to trimming and J lost 0 bases; unmatched junction nucleotides: 13. Germline V CDR1 and CDR2: LGHDT, YNNKEL (reference sequence). This CDR3 region has 18 residues. CDR3: CASTAIGAGGSSYNEQFF. For the CDR3, the DNA is TGTGCCAGCACCGCAATAGGAGCGGGGGGTAGCTCCTACAATGAGCAGTTCTTC.

The rearrangement joins TRBV6-6 to TRBJ2-2; tentative D call: TRBD1 (6 bases). The germline gives CDR1 MNHNY, CDR2 SVGAGI (reference sequence). The V end was cut by 4 bases, the J end by 6 bases, with 12 bases between. There are 14 residues in the CDR3. The CDR3 spells CASSWGRGAGELFF. The DNA for the CDR3 is TGTGCCAGCAGTTGGGGGCGAGGAGCCGGGGAGCTGTTTTTT.

This sequence joins TRBV7-9 and TRBJ2-2, with D possibly TRBD1 on 6 matching bases. This CDR3 is built from 14 residues. The germline gives CDR1 SEHNR, CDR2 FQNEAQ (reference sequence). With 5 bases removed from V and 4 bases from J, the gap between germline ends came to 11 bases. CDR3 protein: CASSTGQATGELFF. The CDR3 DNA follows: TGTGCCAGCAGCACGGGACAAGCCACCGGGGAGCTGTTTTTT.

The chain is built from TRBV7-9 and TRBJ1-2, with unresolved D. The CDR3 runs to 13 residues. V gave up 1 base and J gave up 4 bases, with 7 bases separating them. Per germline, CDR1 SEHNR and CDR2 FQNEAQ (reference sequence). As DNA, the CDR3 is TGTGCCAGCAGCTTAGACGGGATCTATGGCTACACCTTC. Protein sequence: CASSLDGIYGYTF.

The chain links TRBV9 to TRBJ2-5; TRBD1 aligns across 10 bases. J lost 4 bases, V lost 3 bases, and 6 bases had no gene match. Germline V gene lookup returns CDR1 SGDLS and CDR2 YYNGEE. This CDR3 region has 15 residues. The CDR3 sequence: CASSASTGGLETQYF. In DNA form, the CDR3 reads TGTGCCAGCAGCGCTTCGACAGGGGGCTTAGAGACCCAGTACTTC.